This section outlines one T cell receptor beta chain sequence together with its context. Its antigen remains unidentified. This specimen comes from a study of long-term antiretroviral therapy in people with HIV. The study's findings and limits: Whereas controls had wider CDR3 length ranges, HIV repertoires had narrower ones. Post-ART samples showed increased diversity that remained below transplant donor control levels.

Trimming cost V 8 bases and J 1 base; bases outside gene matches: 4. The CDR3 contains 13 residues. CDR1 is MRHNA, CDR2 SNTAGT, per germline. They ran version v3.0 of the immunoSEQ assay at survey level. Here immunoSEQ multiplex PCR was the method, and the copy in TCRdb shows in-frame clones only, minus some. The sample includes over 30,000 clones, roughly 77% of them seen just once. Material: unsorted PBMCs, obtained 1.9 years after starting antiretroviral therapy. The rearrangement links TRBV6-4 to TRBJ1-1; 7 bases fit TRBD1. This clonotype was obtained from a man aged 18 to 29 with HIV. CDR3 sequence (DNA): TGTGCCAGCTCCCGACAGGGGAACACTGAAGCTTTCTTT. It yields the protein CASSRQGNTEAFF.